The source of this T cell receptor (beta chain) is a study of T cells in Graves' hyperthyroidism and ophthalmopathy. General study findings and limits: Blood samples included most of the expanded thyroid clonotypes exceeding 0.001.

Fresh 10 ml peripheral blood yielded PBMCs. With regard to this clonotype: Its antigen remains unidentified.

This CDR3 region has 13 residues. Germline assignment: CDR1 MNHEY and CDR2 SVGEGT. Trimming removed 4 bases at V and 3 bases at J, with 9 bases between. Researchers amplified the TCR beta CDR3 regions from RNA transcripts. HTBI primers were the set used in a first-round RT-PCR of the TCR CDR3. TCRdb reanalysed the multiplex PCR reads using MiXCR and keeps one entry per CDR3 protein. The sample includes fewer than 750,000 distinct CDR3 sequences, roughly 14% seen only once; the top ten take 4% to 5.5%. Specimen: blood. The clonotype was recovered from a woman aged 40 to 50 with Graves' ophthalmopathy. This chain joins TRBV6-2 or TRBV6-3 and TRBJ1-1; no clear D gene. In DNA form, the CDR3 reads TGTGCCAGCAGTTCTATTAGGGACACTGAAGCTTTCTTT. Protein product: CASSSIRDTEAFF.